This entry lists 27 T cell receptor beta chains sequenced from one sample in a study of OX40 agonist ivuxolimab in advanced cancers. Data came from immunoSEQ multiplex PCR; TCRdb stores just in-frame clones and leaves some out. The sample includes roughly 58,000 clones, around nine tenths of them seen just once. The sample consisted of CD4+ or CD8+ T cells sorted from blood, taken in a trial of the OX40 agonist ivuxolimab. These receptors were obtained from an adult with an advanced solid tumor such as melanoma, head and neck, liver or kidney cancer.

The rearrangement links TRBV6-1 to TRBJ2-3; D uncertain. This CDR3 is 12 amino acids long. V was pared by 2 bases and J by 6 bases, with 6 bases between. Germline lookup yields CDR1 MNHNS and CDR2 SASEGT. Here the CDR3 DNA reads TGTGCCAGCAGTGAATCCCTGGATACGCAGTATTTT. Translation: CASSESLDTQYF.

The chain recombines TRBV6-4 with TRBJ1-2; 8 bases match TRBD1. This CDR3 is 15 amino acids long. Germline loops: CDR1 MRHNA, CDR2 SNTAGT. V lost 6 bases and J lost 8; bases outside the gene matches: 14. Here the CDR3 reads CASSPWTGKLGGYTF. CDR3 in DNA: TGTGCCAGCAGCCCCTGGACAGGGAAGCTGGGAGGCTACACCTTC.

The chain is built from TRBV18 and TRBJ1-3; D is undetermined. CDR1 and CDR2 from the germline V gene are KGHSH and LQKENI. This CDR3 spans 13 amino acids. V gave up 8 bases and J gave up 3 bases, with 11 bases separating them. CDR3 sequence: CASATGDGNTIYF. The CDR3 DNA reads as TGTGCCAGCGCCACGGGAGATGGAAACACCATATATTTT.

The genes are TRBV6-4 and TRBJ2-1; 7 bases agree with TRBD2. CDR1 is MRHNA, CDR2 SNTAGT, per germline. This CDR3 has 12 amino acids. Germline trimming cut 4 bases from V and 9 bases from J; bases unmatched to any gene: 3. The CDR3 spells CASSAGRGEQFF. The CDR3 coding sequence is TGTGCCAGCAGTGCGGGGAGGGGTGAGCAGTTCTTC.

The V and J genes are TRBV19 and TRBJ2-7; 10 bases are shared with TRBD1. The CDR3 runs to 18 residues. CDR1 LNHDA and CDR2 SQIVND come from the germline V gene (reference sequence). Trimming took 3 bases from V and 0 from J; bases not matched to a gene: 11. The CDR3 coding sequence is TGTGCCAGTAGTATCGGGGGACAGGGGCGATCGAACTCCTACGAGCAGTACTTC. This gives the protein CASSIGGQGRSNSYEQYF.

CDR3 DNA: TGCGCCAGCAGTGCTAGCGGGAGTATGAATGAGCAGTTCTTC. Translating gives CASSASGSMNEQFF. The chain links TRBV10-1 to TRBJ2-1; 10 bases are a match to TRBD2. V trimming: 4 bases; J trimming: 7 bases; junction bases outside the gene matches: 4. The CDR3 length is 14 residues. Germline CDR1 is WNHNN and CDR2 is SYGVQD (reference sequence).

The chain combines TRBV30 with TRBJ2-2, with TRBD2 identical over 7 bases. The CDR3 has 14 amino acids. The germline CDR1 and CDR2 sequences are GTSNPN and SVGIG (reference sequence). J gave up 5 bases and V 8 bases, and 11 bases lay outside the gene matches. This chain's CDR3 is CAREVAGLTGELFF. The DNA of the CDR3 is TGTGCCCGGGAGGTTGCAGGGTTGACCGGGGAGCTGTTTTTT.

J is TRBJ1-1 and V is TRBV7-3, with TRBD1 identical over 11 bases. Germline V gene data show CDR1 as SGHTA and CDR2 as FQGTGA. The CDR3 extends over 16 amino acids. Unmatched junction bases numbered 9, after V lost 5 bases and J lost 4 bases. The CDR3 sequence: CASSRWTGGPVTEAFF. CDR3 in DNA: TGTGCCAGCAGCCGATGGACAGGGGGCCCTGTCACTGAAGCTTTCTTT.

The chain uses TRBV5-6 and TRBJ2-3; D is undetermined. Germline values: CDR1 SGHDT, CDR2 YYEEEE. Deletions cut 1 base from V and 4 bases from J, with 10 bases between. This CDR3 contains 14 residues. In nucleotides, the CDR3 is TGTGCCAGCAGCTTGTTTTCTGGTCCAGATACGCAGTATTTT. This gives the protein CASSLFSGPDTQYF.

The chain has TRBV10-3 and TRBJ2-3, with 10 bases lining up with TRBD1. This CDR3 spans 14 amino acids. Trimming removed 5 bases from V and 5 bases from J; junction bases left unmatched: 4. Germline CDR1 is ENHRY and CDR2 is SYGVKD. The CDR3 loop is CAISYRDRGDTQYF. CDR3 in DNA: TGTGCCATCAGTTACCGGGACAGGGGAGATACGCAGTATTTT.

The genes are TRBV7-2 and TRBJ2-5, with TRBD1 identical over 9 bases. Trimming at V came to 4 bases and at J to 4 bases, leaving 7 bases not matched to a gene. This CDR3 contains 15 residues. Germline CDR1 reads SGHTA; CDR2 reads FQGNSA. The CDR3 loop is CASSSPQTGGETQYF. CDR3 DNA: TGTGCCAGCAGCTCCCCACAGACAGGGGGAGAGACCCAGTACTTC.

This clone has only a few counts. The J gene is TRBJ2-3, the V gene TRBV7-3; D is undetermined. Germline-derived CDR1 and CDR2 are SGHTA and FQGTGA. The CDR3 loop spans 13 amino acids. The V and J ends lost 1 base and 5 bases respectively, with 7 bases between them. CDR3 sequence reads: CASSLNAGDTQYF. The CDR3 nucleotides read TGTGCCAGCAGCTTAAACGCCGGAGATACGCAGTATTTT.

The V call is TRBV27, the J call TRBJ2-5, with TRBD2 matching 9 bases. Germline values: CDR1 MNHEY, CDR2 SMNVEV (reference sequence). The CDR3 has 14 residues. After removal of 6 bases from V and 7 bases from J, the junction contained 9 bases not matched to a gene. The CDR3 DNA sequence: TGTGCCAGCAGCCAAGCGGGGGGTGTCGGGACCCAGTACTTC. As protein: CASSQAGGVGTQYF.

The genes are TRBV7-3 and TRBJ2-1, with 9 bases aligning to TRBD1. From germline, CDR1 is SGHTA and CDR2 FQGTGA. The CDR3 is 14 residues long. With 5 bases clipped from V and 4 bases from J, the junction kept 3 bases outside the gene matches. CDR3 nucleotides: TGTGCCAGCAGCCAACAGGGGGCATACAATGAGCAGTTCTTC. This sequence encodes CASSQQGAYNEQFF. Together with reference TRBV7-3 and TRBJ2-1, the CDR3 gives the full variable domain: GAGVSQTPSNKVTEKGKYVELRCDPISGHTALYWYRQSLGQGPEFLIYFQGTGAADDSGLPNDRFFAVRPEGSVSTLKIQRTERGDSAVYLCASSQQGAYNEQFFGPGTRLTVL.

The CDR3 is CAWRVYSGNTIYF. In DNA form, the CDR3 reads TGTGCCTGGAGGGTCTACTCTGGAAACACCATATATTTT. The chain carries TRBV30 and TRBJ1-3; unclear D gene. V lost 3 bases and J 0 bases, leaving 6 bases between the germline ends. The CDR3 covers 13 residues. Looked up from germline, CDR1 is GTSNPN and CDR2 is SVGIG (reference sequence).

This rearrangement joins TRBV6-5 to TRBJ2-2; D not resolved. V was trimmed by 0 bases and J by 1 base, leaving 6 bases between them. CDR1 and CDR2 (germline): MNHEY, SVGAGI. The CDR3 is 15 residues long. CDR3 protein: CASSYSNRNTGELFF. The CDR3 region has the DNA TGTGCCAGCAGTTACTCGAATCGGAACACCGGGGAGCTGTTTTTT.

The chain has TRBV9 and TRBJ1-6; unclear D gene. This CDR3 contains 13 residues. Germline CDR1 SGDLS, CDR2 YYNGEE. Trimming stripped 4 bases from V and 8 bases from J, with 10 bases between. In nucleotides, the CDR3 is TGTGCCAGCAGCTTAGGCGGATATTCACCCCTCCACTTT. Translated, it gives CASSLGGYSPLHF.

This rearrangement joins TRBV7-9 to TRBJ1-4; D is unclear. CDR1 is SEHNR, CDR2 FQNEAQ, per germline (reference sequence). Deletions cut 1 base from V and 1 base from J, with 7 bases between. The CDR3 is 15 residues long. This CDR3 is CASSLDARTNEKLFF. CDR3 coding DNA: TGTGCCAGCAGCTTAGACGCAAGAACTAATGAAAAACTGTTTTTT.

The chain has TRBV5-4 and TRBJ2-5; D unresolved. In germline, CDR1 is SGHNT, CDR2 YYREEE (reference sequence). V lost 4 bases and J lost 5, with 12 bases in between. CDR3 length: 13 residues. The CDR3 sequence: CASSLPGGETQYF. CDR3 sequence (DNA): TGTGCCAGCAGCCTACCGGGTGGGGAGACCCAGTACTTC. Full variable domain (missing parts from reference TRBV5-4 and TRBJ2-5): ETGVTQSPTHLIKTRGQQVTLRCSSQSGHNTVSWYQQALGQGPQFIFQYYREEENGRGNFPPRFSGLQFPNYSSELNVNALELDDSALYLCASSLPGGETQYFGPGTRLLVL.

Turning to this clone: A junction boundary mismatches the germline segment, possibly from a read error. The J gene is TRBJ2-1, the V gene TRBV7-7; D may be TRBD2 (6 bases). This CDR3 has 15 amino acids. Per germline, CDR1 SSHAT and CDR2 FNYEAQ (reference sequence). For the CDR3, the DNA is TGTGCTAGCAGCTTAGGAGGGTCCCCCTACAATGAGCAGTTCTTC. Its translation is CASSLGGSPYNEQFF.

V usage is TRBV25-1 and J usage is TRBJ1-4; possible D gene TRBD1, 5 bases. The CDR3 has 15 amino acids. Germline V lookup: CDR1 MGHDK, CDR2 SYGVNS. Trimming pared 5 bases from V and 8 bases from J, leaving 18 bases between. The CDR3 here is CASSTSTDPVEKLFF. As DNA, the CDR3 is TGTGCCAGCAGTACCTCGACAGATCCCGTAGAAAAACTGTTTTTT.

This clone came up a few times. The chain joins TRBV6-5 to TRBJ1-1; tentatively, D is TRBD1 (6 bases). The CDR3 is 14 residues long. CDR1 and CDR2 from the germline V gene are MNHEY and SVGAGI. Trimming cost V 4 bases and J 1 base, with 10 bases left between them. The CDR3 DNA follows: TGTGCCAGCAGTTTACAGGGATCGAACACTGAAGCTTTCTTT. It yields the protein CASSLQGSNTEAFF.

V and J are TRBV10-3 and TRBJ2-3, with D hard to call. Between the trimmed V and J ends, which lost 2 bases and 0 bases, there was a span of 9 bases. Germline V gives CDR1 ENHRY, CDR2 SYGVKD. The CDR3 has 15 residues. Here the CDR3 reads CAISEGRTSTDTQYF. The DNA of the CDR3 is TGTGCCATCAGTGAGGGTAGAACTAGCACAGATACGCAGTATTTT.

This clone was counted only a few times. The V and J genes are TRBV5-4 and TRBJ2-2; D unresolved. Per the germline V gene, CDR1 is SGHNT and CDR2 is YYREEE (reference sequence). The CDR3 is made up of 15 amino acids. The V and J ends lost 4 bases and 5 bases respectively, with 15 bases between them. CDR3 sequence reads: CASSPGKTATGELFF. The CDR3 DNA is TGTGCCAGCAGCCCAGGCAAAACAGCAACCGGGGAGCTGTTTTTT.

The chain links TRBV30 to TRBJ1-5; the D gene is possibly TRBD1 (5 bases). This CDR3 has 15 amino acids. Germline lookup yields CDR1 GTSNPN and CDR2 SVGIG (reference sequence). Trimming removed 0 bases from V and 4 bases from J, with 13 bases in between. In DNA form, the CDR3 reads TGTGCCTGGAGTGTAAGGGGTCGAGGGAATCAGCCCCAGCATTTT. This codes for CAWSVRGRGNQPQHF.

This sequence joins TRBV19 and TRBJ2-7; 9 bases are shared with TRBD2. Per the germline V gene, CDR1 is LNHDA and CDR2 is SQIVND (reference sequence). The CDR3 is made up of 15 amino acids. J lost 3 bases, V lost 4 bases, and 7 bases had no gene match. CDR3: CASSKSLAGFYEQYF. CDR3 sequence (DNA): TGTGCCAGTAGTAAGTCCCTAGCGGGATTCTACGAGCAGTACTTC.

This clone occurred once. The rearrangement uses TRBV6-6 and TRBJ2-7, with 7 bases matching TRBD1. Germline V gene lookup returns CDR1 MNHNY and CDR2 SVGAGI (reference sequence). The J segment lost 2 bases and the V segment lost 7 bases, leaving 8 bases of the junction unmatched. The CDR3 contains 14 residues. The CDR3: CASTKEGQPYEQYF. The CDR3, as DNA: TGTGCCAGCACTAAAGAGGGACAGCCCTACGAGCAGTACTTC.